The TCR beta chain under discussion was sequenced for a study of cytomegalovirus exposure and HLA in healthy donors. Looking at the study overall: The 666 first-cohort repertoires shared a platform with the 130 or so validation repertoires, as reported in a later analysis. Study observations and caveats: The majority of TCR sequences were rare, yet some public TCRs appeared in many donors.

The protocol was immunoSEQ multiplex PCR, while the TCRdb copy is restricted to in-frame clones and leaves out a portion. The repertoire holds under 250,000 clones, with more than 75% as singletons. Germline CDR1 is SGHRS and CDR2 is YFSETQ. Trimming took 0 bases from V and 1 from J; bases not matched to a gene: 3. The CDR3 totals 16 residues. Details on this clone: Its target is unknown.

The chain has TRBV5-1 and TRBJ2-3; 9 positions match TRBD1. The clonotype was recovered from a woman between 18 and 30 years old in good health and CMV-seropositive. Material for sequencing was PBMCs. CDR3 bases: TGCGCCAGCAGCTTGGGTAACAGGGGGCGCACAGATACGCAGTATTTT. Residues: CASSLGNRGRTDTQYF.